This T cell receptor (beta chain) was obtained from a study of CD8 T cells in ankylosing spondylitis. Study observations and caveats: Relatively scarce in peripheral blood, disease-linked clones were CD8+. Reportedly, matched ankylosing spondylitis synovial fluid was significantly enriched for disease-linked clones. A TCR beta motif of eight or nine highly homologous variants seemed to mark ankylosing spondylitis blood.

TCR beta libraries were made by quantitative 5'-RACE with molecular barcodes. TCRdb reprocessed the 5' RACE reads via MiXCR and lists one record per CDR3 protein. The repertoire holds under 150,000 distinct CDR3 sequences, with around 9.7% as singletons. This clonotype was seen repeatedly, ten times or more. Its antigen is as yet unknown. Sequencing was done on a sample of blood, either unsorted or a sorted T cell fraction (not recorded which). This TCR derives from a male donor with ankylosing spondylitis or in good health (not recorded which).

DNA of the CDR3: TGCGCCAGCAGCGGGACAGCGAACACTGAAGCTTTCTTT. It encodes CASSGTANTEAFF. The J gene is TRBJ1-1, the V gene TRBV5-1, with 7 bases matching TRBD1. The germline V gene has CDR1 SGHRS and CDR2 YFSETQ. This CDR3 contains 13 residues. After removal of 4 bases from V and 1 base from J, the junction contained 1 base not matched to a gene.